The source of this TCR beta chain is a study of blood T cell repertoires in COVID-19. Across the whole study: Donors in the United States, Italy and Spain gave samples during acute or convalescent COVID-19. PBMCs, B-cell-depleted T cells, or T cells were the source of the cDNA or gDNA that made up the material.

The CDR3 contains 12 residues. V lost 5 bases to trimming and J lost 8 bases, with 10 bases between them. Germline values: CDR1 SGHNT, CDR2 YENEEA. Per the original methods: Using reference gene primer amplification, nucleated cell counts were estimated. Sequencing was performed with immunoSEQ multiplex PCR; in TCRdb, only in-frame clones are kept and a portion is missing. Clone size and the V and J calls come from that table; the DNA yielded D and trimming. The table has hundreds of thousands of clones, 86% seen once. The rearrangement uses TRBV11-3 and TRBJ2-1, with no clear D. Sequenced material: peripheral blood. The sequence was collected from a woman aged 25 to 39 with active or convalescent COVID-19. The CDR3 sequence: CASSHARDEQFF. The CDR3 coding sequence is TGTGCCAGCAGCCATGCTCGCGATGAGCAGTTCTTC.